Shown below are 14 T cell receptor beta chains from a single sample sequenced in a study of CD8 T cells in ankylosing spondylitis. One entry per CDR3 protein results from TCRdb running MiXCR on the 5' RACE reads. The sample consists of 250,000 to 400,000 distinct CDR3 sequences, roughly 12% of them appearing once. The sample taken for sequencing was blood, either unsorted or a sorted T cell fraction (not recorded which). The receptors were sampled from a female donor with ankylosing spondylitis or in good health (not recorded which).

This clonotype was observed many times. This chain uses TRBV20-1 with TRBJ2-1; a weak D match, TRBD2 (5 bases). Between the trimmed V and J ends, which lost 5 bases and 2 bases, there was a span of 13 bases. This CDR3 has 14 residues. CDR1 DFQATT and CDR2 SNEGSKA come from the germline V gene (reference sequence). The CDR3 DNA reads TGCAGTGCTGCCACGTTACTAGCCTACAATGAGCAGTTCTTC. This encodes CSAATLLAYNEQFF.

This chain connects TRBV30 to TRBJ2-3; D remains ambiguous. Trimming left V 1 base short and J 6 bases short, with 14 bases between. CDR1 is GTSNPN and CDR2 is SVGIG in the germline V gene (reference sequence). The CDR3 is 14 amino acids. The CDR3 reads CAWSAARIYDTQYF. CDR3 DNA: TGTGCCTGGAGTGCCGCTCGAATTTACGATACGCAGTATTTT.

There are many counts of this clonotype. The chain links TRBV11-2 to TRBJ2-7; TRBD2 matches 8 bases. The ends lost 2 bases at V and 1 base at J; junction bases unmatched: 10. Germline V lookup: CDR1 SGHAT, CDR2 FQNNGV. This CDR3 has 17 residues. Written as DNA, the CDR3 is TGTGCCAGCAGCTTACCACACATCGGGGGGGGATCCTACGAGCAGTACTTC. Protein sequence: CASSLPHIGGGSYEQYF.

In the case of this clonotype: This may come from a read error, since a much larger clone is one base off. V gene TRBV20-1 combines with J gene TRBJ2-2; either TRBD1 or TRBD2 may supply D (6 bases each). Germline lookup yields CDR1 DFQATT and CDR2 SNEGSKA (reference sequence). This CDR3 is built from 15 residues. The CDR3 loop reads CSAQIGGGDTGELLF. The CDR3 DNA reads TGCAGTGCCCAGATTGGAGGGGGAGACACCGGGGAGCTGCTTTTT.

This clonotype was picked up a small number of times. CDR3 protein: CSVRGGAYEQYF. The CDR3 DNA reads as TGCAGCGTTCGGGGGGGGGCCTACGAGCAGTACTTC. The chain links TRBV29-1 to TRBJ2-7, with TRBD2 matching 8 bases. From germline, CDR1 is SQVTM and CDR2 ANQGSEA. This CDR3 has 12 residues. V lost 5 bases to trimming and J lost 2 bases; unmatched junction nucleotides: 2.

This clonotype was seen repeatedly, ten times or more. V and J are TRBV28 and TRBJ2-7, with 8 nucleotides matching TRBD2. The CDR3 runs 13 residues. CDR1 is MDHEN, CDR2 SYDVKM, per germline. J gave up 3 bases and V 7 bases, and 5 bases lay outside the gene matches. The CDR3 DNA reads TGTGCCAGCAACGGGGGGGGGAACTACGAGCAGTACTTC. Its translation is CASNGGGNYEQYF.

At least ten counts were recorded for this clonotype. The chain links TRBV5-1 to TRBJ2-1, with 9 bases matching TRBD2. The V segment lost 1 base and the J segment 6 bases; nucleotides outside the gene matches: 2. This CDR3 comprises 14 residues. Germline V gene lookup returns CDR1 SGHRS and CDR2 YFSETQ. The CDR3 is CASSLPSGTNEQFF. CDR3 nucleotide sequence: TGCGCCAGCAGCTTGCCTAGCGGGACCAATGAGCAGTTCTTC.

This clonotype has at least ten counts. The chain is built from TRBV5-1 and TRBJ1-2; unclear D gene. Germline loops: CDR1 SGHRS, CDR2 YFSETQ. There are 13 residues in the CDR3. V was trimmed by 0 bases and J by 5 bases, leaving 8 bases between them. The CDR3 region is CASSLAGEYGYTF. In DNA, the CDR3 is TGCGCCAGCAGCTTGGCCGGGGAGTATGGCTACACCTTC.

This clonotype was counted between two and nine times. This chain links TRBV12-3 or TRBV12-4 with TRBJ2-6; 11 bases are a match to TRBD1. The CDR3 is 18 residues long. V lost 6 bases, J lost 3 bases, and 10 bases stayed unmatched. CDR3 loop: CASSRTGGSGVGANVLTF. CDR3 nucleotide sequence: TGTGCCAGCAGCCGGACAGGGGGCTCGGGCGTTGGGGCCAACGTCCTGACTTTC.

This clonotype has at least ten counts. V and J are TRBV5-1 and TRBJ2-2; TRBD1 aligns across 7 bases. V lost 4 bases and J lost 1; bases outside the gene matches: 1. Germline V lookup: CDR1 SGHRS, CDR2 YFSETQ. This CDR3 comprises 14 residues. CDR3 protein: CASSRQGNTGELFF. Written as DNA, the CDR3 is TGCGCCAGCAGCAGACAGGGGAACACCGGGGAGCTGTTTTTT.

This clonotype was observed many times. CDR3 residues: CSAKVDVPPETQYF. The CDR3 bases are TGCAGTGCTAAAGTTGACGTCCCACCGGAGACCCAGTACTTC. The J gene is TRBJ2-5, the V gene TRBV20-1; D gene ambiguous. Germline V gives CDR1 DFQATT, CDR2 SNEGSKA (reference sequence). The V end was cut by 4 bases, the J end by 5 bases, with 17 bases between. The CDR3 has 14 amino acids.

This clonotype was seen many times. The rearrangement joins TRBV7-9 to TRBJ1-4; D remains unclear. CDR1 and CDR2 (germline): SEHNR, FQNEAQ (reference sequence). This CDR3 is 14 amino acids long. The germline V and J ends were trimmed by 6 bases and 4 bases, with 12 bases remaining between them. As DNA, the CDR3 is TGTGCCAGCAGTTCGGACCTACTTAATGAAAAACTGTTTTTT. Protein: CASSSDLLNEKLFF. The full variable domain, its missing parts supplied by reference TRBV7-9 and TRBJ1-4, is DTGVSQNPRHKITKRGQNVTFRCDPISEHNRLYWYRQTLGQGPEFLTYFQNEAQLEKSRLLSDRFSAERPKGSFSTLEIQRTEQGDSAMYLCASSSDLLNEKLFFGSGTQLSVL.

This clonotype was found many times. This sequence joins TRBV20-1 and TRBJ1-1; maybe TRBD1 (5 bases). The V gene's germline CDR1 is DFQATT and CDR2 SNEGSKA (reference sequence). The CDR3 spans 11 residues. V was shortened by 6 bases and J by 7 bases, with 12 bases between the two germline ends. The CDR3 loop reads CSAYRRGEAFF. For the CDR3, the DNA is TGCAGTGCATACCGAAGGGGTGAAGCTTTCTTT.

Ten or more counts support this clonotype. The genes are TRBV20-1 and TRBJ1-1; D call uncertain. The CDR3 spans 10 residues. Germline CDR1 is DFQATT and CDR2 is SNEGSKA (reference sequence). CDR3 bases: TGCAAACCCGACGGGCTTGAAGCTTTCTTT. This translates into CKPDGLEAFF.